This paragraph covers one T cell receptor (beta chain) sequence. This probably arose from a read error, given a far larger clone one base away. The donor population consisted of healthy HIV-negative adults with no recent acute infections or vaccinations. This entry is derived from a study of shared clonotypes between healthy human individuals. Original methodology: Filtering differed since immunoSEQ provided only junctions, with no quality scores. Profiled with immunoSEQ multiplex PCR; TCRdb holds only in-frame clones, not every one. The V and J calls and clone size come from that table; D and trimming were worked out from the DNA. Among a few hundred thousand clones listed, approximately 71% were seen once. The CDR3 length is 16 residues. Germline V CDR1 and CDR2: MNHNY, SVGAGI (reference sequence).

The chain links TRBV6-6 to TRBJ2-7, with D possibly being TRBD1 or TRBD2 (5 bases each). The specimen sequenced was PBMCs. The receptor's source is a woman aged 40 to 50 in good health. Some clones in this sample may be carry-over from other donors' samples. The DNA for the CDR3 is TGTGCCAGCAGATACAGGACTGTGGGGACCTCCTACGAGCGGTACTTC. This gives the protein CASRYRTVGTSYERYF.